Below, one TCR beta chain is given with its context. The data belong to a study of blood T cell repertoires in COVID-19. Background on the study: The origin of the acute and convalescent COVID-19 samples was the United States, Italy and Spain. From T cells, B-cell-depleted T cells, or PBMCs came the material, which was cDNA or gDNA.

The CDR3 loop spans 13 amino acids. The V end lost 7 bases, the J end lost 0 bases, and 9 bases lay between the germline ends. CDR1 and CDR2 (germline): MNHEY, SVGAGI. As originally analysed: Amplified reference gene primers provided the basis for estimating nucleated cell counts. TCRdb's table, derived via immunoSEQ multiplex PCR, lists solely in-frame clones and lacks some. Clone size and V and J calls were adopted from that table, with D and trimming inferred from the DNA. The table has 70,000 to 90,000 clones, roughly 90% seen once. The rearrangement joins TRBV6-5 to TRBJ1-1; no definite D call. The sequencing input was peripheral blood. The clonotype comes from a human donor in a cohort sampled during active COVID-19. The CDR3 reads CASKRVMNTEAFF. The DNA of the CDR3 is TGTGCCAGCAAACGGGTAATGAACACTGAAGCTTTCTTT.